Shown below are 10 T cell receptor beta chains from a single sample sequenced in a study of blood T cell repertoires in COVID-19. Some clones are missing from TCRdb's copy, which holds only in-frame ones; the method was immunoSEQ multiplex PCR. In the table there are about 380,000 clones, more than 75% of which are singletons. Sequencing was done on a sample of PBMCs or T cells enriched from blood (not recorded which). The source is a man aged 25 to 45 who had recovered from COVID-19.

CDR3 amino acids: CASSSGTGLNTGELFF. CDR3 coding DNA: TGTGCCAGCAGCTCGGGGACAGGGCTAAACACCGGGGAGCTGTTTTTT. The chain joins TRBV11-2 to TRBJ2-2, with TRBD1 matching over 9 bases. The germline V gene encodes CDR1 SGHAT and CDR2 FQNNGV. This CDR3 contains 16 residues. The V and J ends lost 4 bases and 2 bases, in that order; junction bases with no gene match: 5.

This rearrangement joins TRBV7-9 to TRBJ1-1, with TRBD1 as a possible D gene (5 bases). This CDR3 contains 14 residues. Germline loops: CDR1 SEHNR, CDR2 FQNEAQ (reference sequence). The V gene lost 6 bases and the J gene lost 0 bases, with 11 bases spanning the gap. The CDR3: CASRAGGMNTEAFF. The CDR3 DNA follows: TGTGCCAGCAGGGCGGGGGGAATGAACACTGAAGCTTTCTTT.

This clone was counted only a few times. The V and J genes are TRBV5-1 and TRBJ2-5; maybe TRBD2 (5 bases). Trimming shortened V by 0 bases and J by 6 bases, and 9 bases separated the two germline ends. This CDR3 is built from 13 residues. Germline-derived CDR1 and CDR2 are SGHRS and YFSETQ. The CDR3, as DNA: TGCGCCAGCAGCTTGGCCGCGGGCAAGACCCAGTACTTC. Amino acids: CASSLAAGKTQYF.

The chain uses TRBV9 and TRBJ2-1; the match to TRBD2 covers 7 bases. This CDR3 has 17 amino acids. The J segment lost 7 bases and the V segment lost 4 bases, leaving 17 bases of the junction unmatched. Germline V gene data show CDR1 as SGDLS and CDR2 as YYNGEE. The CDR3: CASSPPSGGFPHNEQFF. The CDR3 DNA reads as TGTGCCAGCAGCCCCCCCTCGGGGGGTTTCCCACATAATGAGCAGTTCTTC.

CDR3 nucleotides: TGTGCCAGCAGCCCGTCCAGGGGGATGGCTGGAAACACCATATATTTT. Its protein product is CASSPSRGMAGNTIYF. This chain uses TRBV7-2 with TRBJ1-3; 7 nucleotides line up with TRBD1. The CDR3 covers 16 residues. J gave up 2 bases and V 5 bases, and 9 bases lay outside the gene matches. CDR1 and CDR2 (germline): SGHTA, FQGNSA.

The chain combines TRBV13 with TRBJ2-7, with 7 positions matching TRBD1. This CDR3 spans 16 amino acids. Germline V lookup: CDR1 PRHDT, CDR2 FYEKMQ (reference sequence). J gave up 2 bases and V 4 bases, and 11 bases lay outside the gene matches. In nucleotides, the CDR3 is TGTGCCAGCAGCTCCACCCGAGAAGGGGGCGCCTACGAGCAGTACTTC. It is translated as CASSSTREGGAYEQYF.

This chain links TRBV30 with TRBJ2-3, with TRBD2 identical over 8 bases. Germline-derived CDR1 and CDR2 are GTSNPN and SVGIG (reference sequence). This CDR3 spans 14 amino acids. V shed 4 bases and J 4 bases; nucleotides not matched to a gene: 7. DNA of the CDR3: TGTGCCTGGAAGTTTCGGGGGGGCCCAGATACGCAGTATTTT. As protein: CAWKFRGGPDTQYF.

The genes are TRBV5-6 and TRBJ1-6, with TRBD1 identical over 7 bases. The V gene end was trimmed by 1 base and the J gene end by 8 bases; junction bases not matched to a gene: 6. Germline loops: CDR1 SGHDT, CDR2 YYEEEE. The CDR3 has 15 residues. CDR3 sequence reads: CASSLPDREDSPLHF. For the CDR3, the DNA is TGTGCCAGCAGCTTGCCAGACAGGGAAGATTCACCCCTCCACTTT.

The rearrangement joins TRBV6-2 or TRBV6-3 to TRBJ1-3; D is possibly TRBD1 (5 bases). V was pared by 4 bases and J by 2 bases, with 24 bases between. This CDR3 comprises 19 residues. Germline CDR1 and CDR2: MNHEY and SVGEGT. This CDR3 is CASSLHPGGVEGAGNTIYF. For the CDR3, the DNA is TGTGCCAGCAGTTTACACCCCGGGGGGGTAGAAGGGGCTGGAAACACCATATATTTT.

This sequence joins TRBV5-1 and TRBJ2-7; 7 bases are a match to TRBD1. The germline CDR1 and CDR2 sequences are SGHRS and YFSETQ. V was pared by 4 bases and J by 1 base, with 8 bases of the junction left unmatched. The CDR3 length is 15 residues. The CDR3 is CASSRSGTESYEQYF. CDR3 bases: TGCGCCAGCAGCAGATCCGGGACAGAGTCCTACGAGCAGTACTTC.